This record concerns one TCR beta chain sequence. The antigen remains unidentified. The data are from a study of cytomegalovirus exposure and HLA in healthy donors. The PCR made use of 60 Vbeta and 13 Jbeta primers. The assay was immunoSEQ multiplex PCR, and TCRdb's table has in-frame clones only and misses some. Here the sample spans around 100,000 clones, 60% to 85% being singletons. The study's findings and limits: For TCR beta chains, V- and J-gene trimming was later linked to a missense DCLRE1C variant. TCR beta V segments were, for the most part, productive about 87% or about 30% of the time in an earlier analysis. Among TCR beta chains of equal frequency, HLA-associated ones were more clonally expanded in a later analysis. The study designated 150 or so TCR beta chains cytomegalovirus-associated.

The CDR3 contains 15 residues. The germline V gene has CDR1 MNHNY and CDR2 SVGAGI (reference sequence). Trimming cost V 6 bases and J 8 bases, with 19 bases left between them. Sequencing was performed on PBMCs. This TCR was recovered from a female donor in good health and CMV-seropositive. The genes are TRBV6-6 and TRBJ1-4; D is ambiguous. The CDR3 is CASRESGLVLEKLFF. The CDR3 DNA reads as TGTGCCAGCAGGGAATCCGGGTTGGTCCTCGAAAAACTGTTTTTT.